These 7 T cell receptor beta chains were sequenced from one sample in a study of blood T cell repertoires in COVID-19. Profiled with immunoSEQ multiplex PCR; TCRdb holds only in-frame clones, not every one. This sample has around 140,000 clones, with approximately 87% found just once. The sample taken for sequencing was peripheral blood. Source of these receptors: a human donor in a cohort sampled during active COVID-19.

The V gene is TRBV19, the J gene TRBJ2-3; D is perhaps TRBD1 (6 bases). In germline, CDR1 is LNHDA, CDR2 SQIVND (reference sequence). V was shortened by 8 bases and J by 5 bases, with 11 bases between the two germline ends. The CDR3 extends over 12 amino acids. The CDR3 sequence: CASSYREDTQYF. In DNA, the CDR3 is TGTGCCAGTTCCTACAGGGAAGATACGCAGTATTTT.

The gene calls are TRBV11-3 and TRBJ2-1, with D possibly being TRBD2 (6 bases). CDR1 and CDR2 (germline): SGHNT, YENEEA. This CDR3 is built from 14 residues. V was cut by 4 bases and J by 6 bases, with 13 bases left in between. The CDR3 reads CASSSGPGGNEQFF. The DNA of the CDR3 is TGTGCCAGCAGCTCCGGGCCCGGGGGCAATGAGCAGTTCTTC.

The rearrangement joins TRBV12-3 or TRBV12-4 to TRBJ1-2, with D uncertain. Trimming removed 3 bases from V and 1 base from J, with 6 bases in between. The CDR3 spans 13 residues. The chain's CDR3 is CASSFVINYGYTF. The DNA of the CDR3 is TGTGCCAGCAGTTTTGTTATTAACTATGGCTACACCTTC.

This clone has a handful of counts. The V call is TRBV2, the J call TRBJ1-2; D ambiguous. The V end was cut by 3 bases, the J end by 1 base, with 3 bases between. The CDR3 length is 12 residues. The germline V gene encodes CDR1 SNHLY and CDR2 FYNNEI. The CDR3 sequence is CASSDSNYGYTF. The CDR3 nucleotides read TGTGCCAGCAGTGACAGTAACTATGGCTACACCTTC.

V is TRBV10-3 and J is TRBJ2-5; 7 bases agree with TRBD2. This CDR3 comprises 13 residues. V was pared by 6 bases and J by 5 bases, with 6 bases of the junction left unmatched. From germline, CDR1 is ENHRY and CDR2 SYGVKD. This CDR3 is CAIRAGDRETQYF. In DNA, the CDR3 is TGTGCCATCAGGGCGGGGGATCGGGAGACCCAGTACTTC.

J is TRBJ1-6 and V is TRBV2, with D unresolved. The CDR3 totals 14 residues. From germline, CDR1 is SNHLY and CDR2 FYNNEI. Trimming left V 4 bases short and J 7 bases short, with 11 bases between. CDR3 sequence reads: CASSGRAGNSPLHF. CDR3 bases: TGTGCCAGCAGTGGTAGGGCGGGGAATTCACCCCTCCACTTT.

The CDR3 bases are TGTGCCAGCAGCAAACGGGCGCTAGCGGGAGGGGCTACGCAGTATTTT. Translation gives CASSKRALAGGATQYF. The chain employs TRBV11-3 and TRBJ2-3, with 12 bases lining up with TRBD2. The CDR3 runs 16 residues. Germline lookup yields CDR1 SGHNT and CDR2 YENEEA. The V gene end was trimmed by 5 bases and the J gene end by 8 bases; junction bases not matched to a gene: 11.